The present entry profiles one TCR beta chain with its context. Its target is not known. The PCR employed 60 Vbeta primers together with 13 Jbeta primers. Some clones are missing from TCRdb's copy, which holds only in-frame ones; the method was immunoSEQ multiplex PCR. The data show over 100,000 clones, nearly 75% seen once. The CDR3 is 15 residues long. Germline CDR1 and CDR2: SSHAT and FNYEAQ (reference sequence). V was pared by 5 bases and J by 1 base, with 14 bases between. This specimen comes from a study of cytomegalovirus exposure and HLA in healthy donors. Study findings and constraints: Later analysis placed DRB1 highest and HLA-C lowest in TCR association rates, which differed by HLA locus.

This chain connects TRBV7-7 to TRBJ1-1; D call uncertain. This TCR derives from a man younger than 40 in good health and CMV-seropositive. The material sequenced was PBMCs. The CDR3 loop is CASSPPLEGNTEAFF. CDR3 nucleotides: TGTGCCAGCAGCCCACCGCTAGAGGGGAACACTGAAGCTTTCTTT.